These 32 T cell receptor beta chains originate from one sample sequenced in a study of beta chain features in type 1 diabetes (dated by TCRdb to the late 2010s). The library came from the immunoSEQ multiplex PCR assay. The High Capacity cDNA Reverse Transcription Kit was used to reverse transcribe all of the isolated RNA, meaning that expressed TCRB transcripts were what got sequenced. TCRdb holds this immuneACCESS table with in-frame rearrangements only. Some clones are missing; in checked studies, unresolved V genes explain under half, and the rest has no known cause. This sample lists 350,000 to 450,000 clones; 11% to 15% were detected once. Clones ranked in the top ten supply roughly 0.033% of the sample. The sequenced sample consisted of naive CD4+ T cells from blood. The label giving this sample's cell subset or site can be read as: true naive CD4+ T cells. The receptor source for this set is a man under 40 in good health.

Details on this clone: Relative to the germline gene, one junction end is altered; a read error may explain this. CDR3 in amino acids: CAGSRQAKETQYF. The CDR3 DNA follows: TGTGCCGGGAGTCGGCAGGCGAAAGAGACCCAGTACTTC. V usage is TRBV30 and J usage is TRBJ2-5; TRBD2 might be the D (5 bases). This CDR3 contains 13 residues. The germline CDR1 and CDR2 sequences are GTSNPN and SVGIG (reference sequence).

This clone was seen more than once but under ten times. The V and J genes are TRBV6-1 and TRBJ1-2, with 7 bases aligning to TRBD1. The CDR3 sequence is 14 residues long. CDR1 and CDR2 (germline): MNHNS, SASEGT. Germline trimming cut 6 bases from V and 3 bases from J; bases unmatched to any gene: 7. The CDR3 loop reads CASRRTGDYYGYTF. CDR3 DNA: TGTGCCAGCAGAAGGACAGGAGACTACTATGGCTACACCTTC.

This clone turned up a few times. The chain recombines TRBV4-1 with TRBJ2-5, with 8 bases fitting TRBD2. Germline V gene data show CDR1 as MGHRA and CDR2 as YSYEKL. This CDR3 is built from 18 residues. V lost 3 bases to trimming and J lost 3 bases; unmatched junction nucleotides: 15. CDR3 sequence reads: CASSHGLIRSGGKETQYF. CDR3 bases: TGCGCCAGCAGCCACGGACTGATACGGAGCGGGGGAAAAGAGACCCAGTACTTC.

This clone was observed a few times. The rearrangement uses TRBV27 and TRBJ2-1; D possibly corresponds to TRBD2 (6 bases). The CDR3 spans 15 residues. Germline V gene data show CDR1 as MNHEY and CDR2 as SMNVEV (reference sequence). With 2 bases removed from V and 4 bases from J, the gap between germline ends came to 12 bases. CDR3 residues: CASSLTGAGYNEQFF. Written as DNA, the CDR3 is TGTGCCAGCAGTTTAACGGGAGCTGGTTACAATGAGCAGTTCTTC.

The rearrangement joins TRBV30 to TRBJ1-1; a possible D gene is TRBD1 (5 bases). With 4 bases removed from V and 3 bases from J, the gap between germline ends came to 12 bases. CDR1 and CDR2 from the germline V gene are GTSNPN and SVGIG (reference sequence). The CDR3 sequence is 13 residues long. This chain's CDR3 is CAWKNRMDTEAFF. CDR3 bases: TGTGCCTGGAAAAACAGGATGGACACTGAAGCTTTCTTT.

V gene TRBV7-2 combines with J gene TRBJ2-1; no clear D. V was clipped by 5 bases and J by 0 bases, with 11 bases between them. Germline loops: CDR1 SGHTA, CDR2 FQGNSA. The CDR3 has 15 residues. The CDR3 region is CASSTGWSSYNEQFF. CDR3 nucleotide sequence: TGTGCCAGCAGCACCGGGTGGAGCTCCTACAATGAGCAGTTCTTC. Looking up the rest from reference TRBV7-2 and TRBJ2-1 gives the full variable domain: GAGVSQSPSNKVTEKGKDVELRCDPISGHTALYWYRQSLGQGLEFLIYFQGNSAPDKSGLPSDRFSAERTGGSVSTLTIQRTQQEDSAVYLCASSTGWSSYNEQFFGPGTRLTVL.

This clone occurred a few times. The genes are TRBV5-4 and TRBJ1-1; D remains unclear. Germline V gives CDR1 SGHNT, CDR2 YYREEE (reference sequence). Trimming stripped 3 bases from V and 4 bases from J, with 13 bases between. The CDR3 contains 14 residues. DNA of the CDR3: TGTGCCAGCAGCTCCTCGGGCTATATCACTGAAGCTTTCTTT. It translates to CASSSSGYITEAFF.

The V call is TRBV7-8, the J call TRBJ2-1; D is uncertain. CDR1 is SGHVS and CDR2 is FQNEAQ in the germline V gene. The CDR3 has 15 amino acids. V lost 3 bases to trimming and J lost 2 bases, with 11 bases between them. In DNA form, the CDR3 reads TGTGCCAGCAGCTTTCCAATGCGGACCTACAATGAGCAGTTCTTC. This codes for CASSFPMRTYNEQFF.

The chain combines TRBV29-1 with TRBJ2-1; D remains ambiguous. The CDR3 is 13 amino acids. Germline V gene sequence: CDR1 SQVTM, CDR2 ANQGSEA. V lost 6 bases, J lost 8 bases, and 17 bases lay in between. The chain's CDR3 is CSVPTALVDEQFF. Written as DNA, the CDR3 is TGCAGCGTCCCGACCGCCCTTGTGGATGAGCAGTTCTTC.

In the case of this clone: The same CDR3 also results from other DNA sequences found in this sample. The chain combines TRBV5-6 with TRBJ1-1, with D unresolved. This CDR3 is built from 12 residues. Germline V CDR1 and CDR2: SGHDT, YYEEEE. V gave up 2 bases and J gave up 2 bases, with 4 bases separating them. CDR3 region: CASSLRNTEAFF. DNA of the CDR3: TGTGCCAGCAGCTTACGAAACACTGAAGCTTTCTTT.

This clone was detected a few times. The chain has TRBV5-4 and TRBJ1-2, with a weak D call TRBD1 (5 bases). CDR1 is SGHNT and CDR2 is YYREEE in the germline V gene (reference sequence). This CDR3 spans 15 amino acids. V was pared by 1 base and J by 4 bases, with 14 bases between. CDR3 loop: CASSLSQGLSYGYTF. The CDR3 nucleotides read TGTGCCAGCAGCTTGAGTCAGGGCCTTTCCTATGGCTACACCTTC.

Only a few counts were recorded for this clone. The chain uses TRBV20-1 and TRBJ2-7; D unclear. CDR1 DFQATT and CDR2 SNEGSKA come from the germline V gene (reference sequence). Trimming pared 6 bases from V and 3 bases from J, leaving 9 bases between. The CDR3 spans 11 residues. The CDR3 DNA reads as TGCAGTGCCGGCTCTCTCTACGAGCAGTACGTC. Its protein is CSAGSLYEQYV.

This clone has a handful of counts. The CDR3 region is CSVDGLVSETQYF. Here the CDR3 DNA reads TGCAGCGTGGACGGACTAGTATCCGAGACCCAGTACTTC. This chain joins TRBV29-1 and TRBJ2-5; 7 bases fit TRBD2. The V gene's germline CDR1 is SQVTM and CDR2 ANQGSEA. Trimming took 6 bases from V and 5 from J; bases not matched to a gene: 9. There are 13 residues in the CDR3.

This sequence joins TRBV27 and TRBJ2-1; 10 nucleotides align to TRBD2. This CDR3 is built from 15 residues. Trimming removed 6 bases from V and 4 bases from J; junction bases left unmatched: 6. Germline CDR1 and CDR2: MNHEY and SMNVEV (reference sequence). The CDR3 coding sequence is TGTGCCAGCAGCACACTAGCGGGGAGGTACAATGAGCAGTTCTTC. It specifies CASSTLAGRYNEQFF.

The chain carries TRBV7-2 and TRBJ2-5; TRBD2 is a possible D gene (6 bases). Trimming stripped 5 bases from V and 5 bases from J, with 18 bases between. Per the germline V gene, CDR1 is SGHTA and CDR2 is FQGNSA. The CDR3 runs to 15 residues. The CDR3, as DNA: TGTGCCAGCAGCGCGCGGGGTCCAGCAGCGGAGACCCAGTACTTC. Translated: CASSARGPAAETQYF.

In its sample, this clone was seen a few times. The chain joins TRBV19 to TRBJ2-1; 11 nucleotides align to TRBD2. The CDR3 is 14 amino acids. Germline assignment: CDR1 LNHDA and CDR2 SQIVND (reference sequence). The V gene end was trimmed by 8 bases and the J gene end by 9 bases; junction bases not matched to a gene: 9. The CDR3 nucleotides read TGTGCCAGTGACACTAGCGGGAGCCGAAGTGAGCAGTTCTTC. Amino acids: CASDTSGSRSEQFF.

The table lists this clone with a few counts. The chain employs TRBV5-1 and TRBJ1-1, with D possibly matching TRBD1 (6 bases). From germline, CDR1 is SGHRS and CDR2 YFSETQ. Between the trimmed V and J ends, which lost 6 bases and 0 bases, there was a span of 15 bases. The CDR3 is 15 residues long. The CDR3 is CASNLGHPMNTEAFF. In nucleotides, the CDR3 is TGCGCCAGCAACCTGGGACATCCCATGAACACTGAAGCTTTCTTT.

The rearrangement links TRBV7-3 to TRBJ2-3; D tentatively reads TRBD1 or TRBD2 (5 bases each). Germline CDR1 and CDR2: SGHTA and FQGTGA. Trimming stripped 4 bases from V and 6 bases from J, with 20 bases between. CDR3 length equals 16 residues. CDR3 protein: CASSSIAGSGRDTQYF. DNA of the CDR3: TGTGCCAGCAGCTCGATAGCAGGGAGTGGAAGGGATACGCAGTATTTT.

The J gene is TRBJ2-5, the V gene TRBV15; 11 bases are a match to TRBD2. Germline V lookup: CDR1 LNHNV, CDR2 YYDKDF (reference sequence). This CDR3 is 15 amino acids long. V gave up 8 bases and J gave up 7 bases; unmatched junction bases: 12. The CDR3 sequence is CATRQLAGAPGTQYF. For the CDR3, the DNA is TGTGCCACCCGTCAACTAGCGGGGGCCCCGGGGACCCAGTACTTC.

This clone was counted a few times. The V gene is TRBV6-1, the J gene TRBJ2-5, with D maybe TRBD1 (5 bases). This CDR3 comprises 15 residues. With 1 base removed from V and 5 bases from J, the gap between germline ends came to 14 bases. The germline CDR1 and CDR2 sequences are MNHNS and SASEGT. CDR3 sequence reads: CASSEGTHKGETQYF. The CDR3 bases are TGTGCCAGCAGTGAAGGGACCCATAAGGGGGAGACCCAGTACTTC.

As to this clone: This sample includes further DNA sequences coding for the same CDR3. The chain combines TRBV5-4 with TRBJ2-5; D gene uncertain. Trimming stripped 2 bases from V and 2 bases from J, with 4 bases between. The CDR3 is made up of 12 amino acids. CDR1 and CDR2 (germline): SGHNT, YYREEE (reference sequence). CDR3 coding DNA: TGTGCCAGCAGCTTAGAGCAAGAGACCCAGTACTTC. It translates to CASSLEQETQYF.

The rearrangement joins TRBV2 to TRBJ2-7; 9 positions agree with TRBD1. The CDR3 is 13 amino acids. V was clipped by 9 bases and J by 7 bases; unmatched bases: 10. Germline-derived CDR1 and CDR2 are SNHLY and FYNNEI. The CDR3 region has the DNA TGTGCCAGACGGACAGGGGCCAGCAGGGAGCAGTACGTC. Its protein is CARRTGASREQYV.

The V call is TRBV30, the J call TRBJ2-4; D unclear. Trimming took off 7 bases at V and 0 bases at J, with 10 bases between the two ends. This CDR3 has 13 amino acids. CDR1 and CDR2 (germline): GTSNPN, SVGIG (reference sequence). The DNA for the CDR3 is TGTGCCTTGCAAAAGCTAGCCAAAAACATTCAGTACTTC. It yields the protein CALQKLAKNIQYF.

The chain uses TRBV5-6 and TRBJ1-4; D is unclear. The CDR3 has 15 amino acids. CDR1 SGHDT and CDR2 YYEEEE come from the germline V gene. Trimming stripped 0 bases from V and 13 bases from J, with 19 bases between. The CDR3 is CASSLEGRNPRGLFF. DNA of the CDR3: TGTGCCAGCAGCTTGGAGGGCAGGAACCCCCGCGGACTGTTTTTT.

This chain uses TRBV7-6 with TRBJ2-1, with D unresolved. The CDR3 length is 14 residues. The germline CDR1 and CDR2 sequences are SGHVS and FNYEAQ. Between the trimmed V and J ends, which lost 4 bases and 1 base, there was a span of 8 bases. CDR3 bases: TGTGCCAGCAGCTCCATTAGGTCCTACAATGAGCAGTTCTTC. Residues: CASSSIRSYNEQFF.

This clone was found a few times. The rearrangement uses TRBV29-1 and TRBJ1-2; the match to TRBD1 covers 7 bases. Germline trimming cut 7 bases from V and 4 bases from J; bases unmatched to any gene: 9. In germline, CDR1 is SQVTM, CDR2 ANQGSEA. The CDR3 is 13 amino acids. Here the CDR3 reads CSASTGSFYGYTF. DNA for the CDR3: TGCAGCGCGTCGACAGGGTCCTTCTATGGCTACACCTTC. Full variable domain (outside the CDR3, taken from reference TRBV29-1 and TRBJ1-2): SAVISQKPSRDICQRGTSLTIQCQVDSQVTMMFWYRQQPGQSLTLIATANQGSEATYESGFVIDKFPISRPNLTFSTLTVSNMSPEDSSIYLCSASTGSFYGYTFGSGTRLTVV.

The gene calls are TRBV7-2 and TRBJ1-2, with D unresolved. In germline, CDR1 is SGHTA, CDR2 FQGNSA. This CDR3 is built from 14 residues. The ends were cut back, 6 bases at V and 4 bases at J, with 15 bases in the middle. As DNA, the CDR3 is TGTGCCAGCAGTTCCAATAGTAGATCCTATGGCTACACCTTC. It codes for CASSSNSRSYGYTF.

The V call is TRBV7-2, the J call TRBJ2-7, with D perhaps TRBD1 (5 bases). Germline lookup yields CDR1 SGHTA and CDR2 FQGNSA. V lost 2 bases and J lost 3, with 14 bases in between. CDR3 length equals 15 residues. This chain's CDR3 is CASSLSGRVNYEQYF. The CDR3 DNA follows: TGTGCCAGCAGCTTATCTGGCAGGGTGAACTACGAGCAGTACTTC.

The V gene is TRBV30, the J gene TRBJ1-5; TRBD1 matches 8 bases. Germline loops: CDR1 GTSNPN, CDR2 SVGIG (reference sequence). Germline trimming cut 2 bases from V and 1 base from J; bases unmatched to any gene: 10. The length of the CDR3 is 17 residues. In DNA, the CDR3 is TGTGCCTGGAGTACAGGGGGGCTGCTTTCGAGCAATCAGCCCCAGCATTTT. It translates to CAWSTGGLLSSNQPQHF.

This clone was counted only a few times. The chain couples TRBV9 to TRBJ2-7, with no clear D. Trimming shortened V by 4 bases and J by 7 bases, and 9 bases separated the two germline ends. The germline V gene has CDR1 SGDLS and CDR2 YYNGEE. The CDR3 consists of 11 residues. CDR3: CASSLTREQYF. The DNA of the CDR3 is TGTGCCAGCAGCTTAACGAGGGAGCAGTACTTC.

The V gene is TRBV19, the J gene TRBJ2-1; 7 positions match TRBD2. The CDR3 covers 16 residues. The germline gives CDR1 LNHDA, CDR2 SQIVND (reference sequence). Trimming removed 2 bases from V and 6 bases from J; junction bases left unmatched: 10. The CDR3: CASSIWASGRTNEQFF. CDR3 nucleotides: TGTGCCAGTAGTATATGGGCTAGCGGACGAACCAATGAGCAGTTCTTC. Combining the CDR3 with reference TRBV19 and TRBJ2-1 gives the whole variable domain DGGITQSPKYLFRKEGQNVTLSCEQNLNHDAMYWYRQDPGQGLRLIYYSQIVNDFQKGDIAEGYSVSREKKESFPLTVTSAQKNPTAFYLCASSIWASGRTNEQFFGPGTRLTVL.

This clone appeared a few times. The chain carries TRBV27 and TRBJ2-3; no definite D call. Germline CDR1 MNHEY, CDR2 SMNVEV (reference sequence). This CDR3 is built from 16 residues. Trimming cost V 5 bases and J 4 bases, with 19 bases left between them. The CDR3 loop reads CASSDPTVKYADTQYF. The CDR3 nucleotides are TGTGCCAGCAGTGACCCGACTGTTAAGTATGCAGATACGCAGTATTTT.